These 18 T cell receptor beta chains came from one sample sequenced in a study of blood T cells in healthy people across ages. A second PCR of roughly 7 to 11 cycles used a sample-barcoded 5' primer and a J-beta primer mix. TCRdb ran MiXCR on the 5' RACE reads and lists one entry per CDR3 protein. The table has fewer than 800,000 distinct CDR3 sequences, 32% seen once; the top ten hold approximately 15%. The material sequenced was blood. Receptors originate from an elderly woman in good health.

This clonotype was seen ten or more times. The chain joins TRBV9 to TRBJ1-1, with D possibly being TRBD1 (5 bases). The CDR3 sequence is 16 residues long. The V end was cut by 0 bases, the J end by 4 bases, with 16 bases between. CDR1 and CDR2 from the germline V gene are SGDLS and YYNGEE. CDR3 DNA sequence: TGTGCCAGCAGCGTAGACGGCCGGGGGAGTCGCACTGAAGCTTTCTTT. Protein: CASSVDGRGSRTEAFF.

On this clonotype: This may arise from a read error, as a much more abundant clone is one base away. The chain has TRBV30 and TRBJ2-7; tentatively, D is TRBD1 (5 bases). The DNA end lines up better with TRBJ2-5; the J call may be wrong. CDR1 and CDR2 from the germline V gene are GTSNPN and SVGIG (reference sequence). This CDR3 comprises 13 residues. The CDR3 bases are TGTGCCTGGAGTATCAGGGTAGTGGGGACCCAGTACTTC. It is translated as CAWSIRVVGTQYF.

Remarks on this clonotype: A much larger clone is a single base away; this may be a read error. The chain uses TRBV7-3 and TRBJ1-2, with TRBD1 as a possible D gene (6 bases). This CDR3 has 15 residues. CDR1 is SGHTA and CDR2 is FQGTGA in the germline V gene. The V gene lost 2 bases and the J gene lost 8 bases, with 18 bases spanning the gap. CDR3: CASSLAPRTVGGYTF. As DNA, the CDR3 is TGTGCCAGCAGCTTAGCCCCCAGGACAGTAGGCGGCTACACCTTC.

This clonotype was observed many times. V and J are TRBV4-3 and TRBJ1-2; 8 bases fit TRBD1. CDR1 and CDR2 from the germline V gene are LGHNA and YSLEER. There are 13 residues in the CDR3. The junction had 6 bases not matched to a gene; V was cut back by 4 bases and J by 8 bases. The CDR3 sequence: CASSPQGAEGYTF. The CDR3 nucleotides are TGCGCCAGCAGCCCCCAGGGGGCAGAGGGCTACACCTTC.

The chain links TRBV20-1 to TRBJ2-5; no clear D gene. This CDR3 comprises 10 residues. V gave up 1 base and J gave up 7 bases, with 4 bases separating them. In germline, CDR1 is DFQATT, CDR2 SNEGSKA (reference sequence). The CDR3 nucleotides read TGCAGTGCTAGAGCGGCGACCCAGTACTTC. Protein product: CSARAATQYF.

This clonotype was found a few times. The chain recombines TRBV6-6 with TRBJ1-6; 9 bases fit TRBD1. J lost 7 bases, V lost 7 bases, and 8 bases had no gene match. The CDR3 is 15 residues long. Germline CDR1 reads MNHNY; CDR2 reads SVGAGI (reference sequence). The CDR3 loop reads CASMRGTGRNSPLHF. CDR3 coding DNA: TGTGCCAGCATGAGGGGGACAGGGCGGAATTCACCCCTCCACTTT.

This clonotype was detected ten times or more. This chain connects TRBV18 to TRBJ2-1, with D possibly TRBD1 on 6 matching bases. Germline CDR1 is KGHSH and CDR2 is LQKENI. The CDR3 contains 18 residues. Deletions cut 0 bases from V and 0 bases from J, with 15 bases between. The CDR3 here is CASSPPRIKGDSYNEQFF. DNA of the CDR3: TGTGCCAGCTCACCACCGAGGATAAAGGGGGACTCCTACAATGAGCAGTTCTTC.

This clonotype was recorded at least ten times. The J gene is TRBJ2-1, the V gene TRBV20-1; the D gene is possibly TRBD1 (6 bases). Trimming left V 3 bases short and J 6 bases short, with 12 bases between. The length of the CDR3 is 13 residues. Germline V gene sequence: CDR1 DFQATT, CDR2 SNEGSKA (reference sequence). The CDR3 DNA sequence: TGCAGTGCTAGCCCGACAGGCCTCAATGAGCAGTTCTTC. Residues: CSASPTGLNEQFF.

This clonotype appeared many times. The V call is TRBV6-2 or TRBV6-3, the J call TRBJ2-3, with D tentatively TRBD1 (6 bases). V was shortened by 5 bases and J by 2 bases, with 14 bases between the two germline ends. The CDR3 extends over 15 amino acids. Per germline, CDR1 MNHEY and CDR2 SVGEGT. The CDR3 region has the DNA TGTGCCAGCAGTCATACGGACAGAATCACAGATACGCAGTATTTT. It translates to CASSHTDRITDTQYF.

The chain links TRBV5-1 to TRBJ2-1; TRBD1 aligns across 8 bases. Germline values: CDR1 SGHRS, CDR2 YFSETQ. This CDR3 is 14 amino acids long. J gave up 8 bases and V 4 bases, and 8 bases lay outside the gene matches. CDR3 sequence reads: CASSLGQVTDEQFF. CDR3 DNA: TGCGCCAGCAGCCTGGGACAGGTCACCGATGAGCAGTTCTTC.

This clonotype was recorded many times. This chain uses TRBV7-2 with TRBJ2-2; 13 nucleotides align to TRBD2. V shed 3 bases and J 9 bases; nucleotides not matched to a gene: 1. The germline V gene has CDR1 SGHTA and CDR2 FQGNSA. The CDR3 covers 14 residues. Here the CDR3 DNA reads TGTGCCAGCAGCTTGACTAGCGGGGGGTGGGAGCTGTTTTTT. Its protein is CASSLTSGGWELFF.

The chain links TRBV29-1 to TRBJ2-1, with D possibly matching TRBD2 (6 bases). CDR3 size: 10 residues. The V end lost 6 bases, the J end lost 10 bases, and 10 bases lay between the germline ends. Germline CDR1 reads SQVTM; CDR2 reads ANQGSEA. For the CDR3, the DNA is TGCAGCGTCTTACGGGAGGAGCAGTTCTTC. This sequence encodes CSVLREEQFF.

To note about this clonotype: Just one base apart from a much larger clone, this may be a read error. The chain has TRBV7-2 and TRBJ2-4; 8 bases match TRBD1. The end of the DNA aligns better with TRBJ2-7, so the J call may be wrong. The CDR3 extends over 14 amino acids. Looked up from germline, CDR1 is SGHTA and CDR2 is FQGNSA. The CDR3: CTSSQDRVRLEQYF. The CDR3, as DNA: TGTACCAGCAGCCAGGACAGGGTACGGCTCGAGCAGTACTTC.

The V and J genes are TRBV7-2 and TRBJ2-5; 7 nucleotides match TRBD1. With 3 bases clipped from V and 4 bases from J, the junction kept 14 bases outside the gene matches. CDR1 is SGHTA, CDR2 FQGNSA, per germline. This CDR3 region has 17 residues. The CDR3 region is CASSFGAGQAFRETQYF. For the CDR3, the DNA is TGTGCCAGCAGCTTCGGGGCTGGACAGGCATTCCGAGAGACCCAGTACTTC. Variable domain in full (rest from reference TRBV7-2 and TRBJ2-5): GAGVSQSPSNKVTEKGKDVELRCDPISGHTALYWYRQSLGQGLEFLIYFQGNSAPDKSGLPSDRFSAERTGGSVSTLTIQRTQQEDSAVYLCASSFGAGQAFRETQYFGPGTRLLVL.

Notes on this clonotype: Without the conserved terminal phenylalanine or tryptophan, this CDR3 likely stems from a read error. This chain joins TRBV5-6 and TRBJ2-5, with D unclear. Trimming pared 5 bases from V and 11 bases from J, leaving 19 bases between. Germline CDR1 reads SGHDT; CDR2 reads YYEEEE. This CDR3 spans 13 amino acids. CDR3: CASSPETHCGQYV. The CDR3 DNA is TGTGCCAGCAGTCCCGAGACCCACTGTGGGCAGTACGTC.

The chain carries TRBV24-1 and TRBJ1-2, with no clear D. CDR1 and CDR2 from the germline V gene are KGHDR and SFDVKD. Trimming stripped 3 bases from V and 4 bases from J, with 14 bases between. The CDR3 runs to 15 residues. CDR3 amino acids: CATSDTGSAFYGYTF. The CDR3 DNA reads TGTGCCACCAGTGATACGGGTTCTGCCTTCTATGGCTACACCTTC.

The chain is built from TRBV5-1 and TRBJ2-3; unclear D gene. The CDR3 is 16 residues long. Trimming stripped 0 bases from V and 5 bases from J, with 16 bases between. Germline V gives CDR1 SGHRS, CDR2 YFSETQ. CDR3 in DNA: TGCGCCAGCAGCTTGGCCAATGCCCAGTCAGGAGATACGCAGTATTTT. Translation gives CASSLANAQSGDTQYF.

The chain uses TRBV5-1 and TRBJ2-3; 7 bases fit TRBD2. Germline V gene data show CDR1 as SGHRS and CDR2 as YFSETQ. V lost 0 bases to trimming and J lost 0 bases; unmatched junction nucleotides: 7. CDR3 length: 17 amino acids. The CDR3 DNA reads TGCGCCAGCAGCTTGGTGTCCAGCGGGGTAAGCACAGATACGCAGTATTTT. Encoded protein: CASSLVSSGVSTDTQYF.